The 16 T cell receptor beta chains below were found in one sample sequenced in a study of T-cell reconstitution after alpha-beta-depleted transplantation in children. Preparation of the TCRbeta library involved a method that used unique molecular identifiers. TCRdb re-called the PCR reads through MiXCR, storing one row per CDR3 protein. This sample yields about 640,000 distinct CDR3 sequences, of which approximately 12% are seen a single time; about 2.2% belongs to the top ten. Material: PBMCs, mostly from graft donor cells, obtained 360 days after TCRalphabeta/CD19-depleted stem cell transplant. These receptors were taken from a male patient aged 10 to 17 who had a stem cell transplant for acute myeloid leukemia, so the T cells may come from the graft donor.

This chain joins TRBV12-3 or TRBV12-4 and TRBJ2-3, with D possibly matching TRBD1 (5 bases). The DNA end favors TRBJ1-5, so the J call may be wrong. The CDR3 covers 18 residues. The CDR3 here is CASTRIPGLAGKTDTQHF. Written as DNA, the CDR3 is TGTGCCAGCACCCGGATACCGGGACTAGCGGGAAAAACAGATACGCAGCATTTT.

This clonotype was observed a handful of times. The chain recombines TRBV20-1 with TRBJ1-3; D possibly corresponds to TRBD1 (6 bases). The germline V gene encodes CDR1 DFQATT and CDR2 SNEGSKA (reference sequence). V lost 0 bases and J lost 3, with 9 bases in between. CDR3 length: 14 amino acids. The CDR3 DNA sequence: TGCAGTGCTAGAGACAACAGGGTTGGAAACACCATATATTTT. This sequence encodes CSARDNRVGNTIYF.

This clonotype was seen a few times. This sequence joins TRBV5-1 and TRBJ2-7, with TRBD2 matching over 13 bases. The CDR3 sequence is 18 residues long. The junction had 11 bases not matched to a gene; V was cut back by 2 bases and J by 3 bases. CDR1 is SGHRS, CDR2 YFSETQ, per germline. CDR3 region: CASSLQVLGLAGIYEQYF. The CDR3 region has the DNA TGCGCCAGCAGCTTACAAGTCCTGGGACTAGCGGGAATCTACGAGCAGTACTTC.

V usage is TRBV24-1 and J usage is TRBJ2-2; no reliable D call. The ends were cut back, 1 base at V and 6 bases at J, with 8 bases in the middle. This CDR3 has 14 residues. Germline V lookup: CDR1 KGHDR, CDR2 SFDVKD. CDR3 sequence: CATSDFGRAGELFF. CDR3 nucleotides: TGTGCCACCAGTGATTTTGGTCGGGCCGGGGAGCTGTTTTTT.

CDR3 sequence reads: CASSPSRSRAGELFF. CDR3 in DNA: TGTGCCAGCAGCCCGTCTAGGAGTCGGGCCGGGGAGCTGTTTTTT. The chain recombines TRBV11-2 with TRBJ2-2; D is unclear. The CDR3 has 15 amino acids. Germline V gene data show CDR1 as SGHAT and CDR2 as FQNNGV. V lost 5 bases and J lost 6, with 16 bases in between.

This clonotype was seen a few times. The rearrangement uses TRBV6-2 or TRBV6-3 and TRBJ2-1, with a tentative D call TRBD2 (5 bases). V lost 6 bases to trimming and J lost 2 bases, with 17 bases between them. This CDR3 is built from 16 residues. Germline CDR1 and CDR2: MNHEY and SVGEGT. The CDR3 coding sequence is TGTGCCAGCAGCGGAACCTGGGCGGGCACCTACAATGAGCAGTTCTTC. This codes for CASSGTWAGTYNEQFF.

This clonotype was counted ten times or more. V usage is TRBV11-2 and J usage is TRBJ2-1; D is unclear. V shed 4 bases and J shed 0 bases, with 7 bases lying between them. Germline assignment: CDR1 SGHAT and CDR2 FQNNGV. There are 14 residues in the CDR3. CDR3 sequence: CASSSRSSYNEQFF. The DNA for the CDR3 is TGTGCCAGCAGCTCTCGGAGCTCCTACAATGAGCAGTTCTTC.

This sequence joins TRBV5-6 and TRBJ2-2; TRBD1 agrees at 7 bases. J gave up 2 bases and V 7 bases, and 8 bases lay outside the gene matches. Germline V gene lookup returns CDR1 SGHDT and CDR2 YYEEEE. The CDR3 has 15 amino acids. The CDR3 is CASLRTGPNTGELFF. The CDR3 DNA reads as TGTGCCAGCCTAAGGACAGGCCCTAACACCGGGGAGCTGTTTTTT.

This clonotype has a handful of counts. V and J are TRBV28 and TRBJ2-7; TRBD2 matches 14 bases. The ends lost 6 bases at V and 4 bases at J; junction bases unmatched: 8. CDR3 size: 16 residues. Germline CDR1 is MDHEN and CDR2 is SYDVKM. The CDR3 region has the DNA TGTGCCAGCAGGTCGATCGGGACTAGCGGGAGATACGAGCAGTACTTC. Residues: CASRSIGTSGRYEQYF.

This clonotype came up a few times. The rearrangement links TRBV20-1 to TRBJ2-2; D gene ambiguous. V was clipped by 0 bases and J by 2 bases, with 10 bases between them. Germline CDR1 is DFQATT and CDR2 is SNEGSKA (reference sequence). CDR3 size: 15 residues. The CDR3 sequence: CSARDPLYNTGELFF. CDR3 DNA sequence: TGCAGTGCTAGAGATCCCCTATACAACACCGGGGAGCTGTTTTTT.

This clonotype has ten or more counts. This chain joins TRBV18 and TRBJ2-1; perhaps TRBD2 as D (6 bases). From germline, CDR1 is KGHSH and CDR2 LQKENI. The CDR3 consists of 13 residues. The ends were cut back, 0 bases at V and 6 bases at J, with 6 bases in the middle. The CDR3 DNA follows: TGTGCCAGCTCACCACCGCGGGGCAATGAGCAGTTCTTC. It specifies CASSPPRGNEQFF.

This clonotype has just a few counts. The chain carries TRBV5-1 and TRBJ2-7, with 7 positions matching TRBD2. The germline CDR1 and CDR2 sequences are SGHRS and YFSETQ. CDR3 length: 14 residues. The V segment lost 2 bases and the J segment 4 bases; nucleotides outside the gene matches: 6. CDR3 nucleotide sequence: TGCGCCAGCAGCTTAGTAATAGCGGGTTACGAGCAGTACTTC. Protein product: CASSLVIAGYEQYF.

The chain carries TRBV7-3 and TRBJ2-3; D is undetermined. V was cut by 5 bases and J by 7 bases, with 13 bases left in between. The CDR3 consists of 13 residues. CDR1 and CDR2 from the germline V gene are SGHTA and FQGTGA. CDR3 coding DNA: TGTGCCAGCAGCCCGCTTAAATCATATACGCAGTATTTT. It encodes CASSPLKSYTQYF.

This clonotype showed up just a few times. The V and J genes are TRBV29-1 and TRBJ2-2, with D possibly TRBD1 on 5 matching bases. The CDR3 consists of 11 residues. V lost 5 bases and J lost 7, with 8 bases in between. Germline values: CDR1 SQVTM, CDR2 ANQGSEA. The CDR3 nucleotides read TGCAGCGTTCTAGACAGCGGGGAGCTGTTTTTT. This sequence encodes CSVLDSGELFF.

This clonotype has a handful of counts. The CDR3 nucleotides are TGTGCCAGCAGCACCTACAGGGGGCGGACCGGGGAGCTGTTTTTT. It specifies CASSTYRGRTGELFF. This chain uses TRBV11-2 with TRBJ2-2, with 9 nucleotides matching TRBD1. Germline CDR1 SGHAT, CDR2 FQNNGV. The CDR3 sequence is 15 residues long. V shed 5 bases, J shed 5 bases, and the junction held 6 bases outside the gene matches.

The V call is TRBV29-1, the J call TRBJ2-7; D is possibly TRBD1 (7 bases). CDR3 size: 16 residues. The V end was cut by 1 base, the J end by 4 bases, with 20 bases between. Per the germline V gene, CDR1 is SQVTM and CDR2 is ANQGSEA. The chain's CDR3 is CSVEGTGGGRGYEQYF. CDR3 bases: TGCAGCGTTGAAGGGACAGGAGGCGGGCGGGGATACGAGCAGTACTTC.